This entry describes one T cell receptor beta chain. Likely a read error: the CDR3 ends without its conserved phenylalanine or tryptophan. The CDR3 contains 16 residues. V shed 1 base, J shed 6 bases, and the junction held 11 bases outside the gene matches. Germline CDR1 and CDR2: SQVTM and ANQGSEA. A modified ARM-PCR protocol with three rounds of nested PCR amplified TCRbeta. TCRdb used MiXCR to reprocess the multiplex PCR reads, holding one entry per CDR3 protein. The table lists about 80,000 distinct CDR3 sequences, more than 80% of them singletons. This specimen belongs to a study of tumor and adjacent non-tumor tissue in lung cancer. RNA was extracted from bulk tissue without any cell sorting. More than 3 cm separated this lung sample from the edge of the tumor.

The sequenced sample was distant non-tumor lung tissue. The chain employs TRBV29-1 and TRBJ1-2; the match to TRBD1 covers 10 bases. The TCR was taken from a man aged 60 to 69 with non-small cell lung cancer. In nucleotides, the CDR3 is TGCAGCGTTGAAGCCCCGACAGGGGGCGTGAGTAATGGCTACACCGTC. It is translated as CSVEAPTGGVSNGYTV.